This T cell receptor beta chain was observed in a study of blood T cell repertoires in COVID-19. V gave up 3 bases and J gave up 6 bases, with 7 bases separating them. The CDR3 is 12 amino acids. Per the germline V gene, CDR1 is LGHDT and CDR2 is YNNKEL (reference sequence). In the authors' methods: Quantification of nucleated cells was approximated via reference gene primer amplification. TCRdb's copy holds only in-frame clones and misses some; the assay was immunoSEQ multiplex PCR. Clonal size and the V and J genes are those of that table, whereas D and trimming came from the DNA. Among approximately 200,000 clones listed, about 85% were seen once.

This chain joins TRBV3-1 (or the pseudogene TRBV3-2) and TRBJ2-3, with D hard to call. Sequenced input: peripheral blood. This TCR came from an elderly woman with COVID-19, enrolled during active disease. CDR3 nucleotides: TGTGCCAGCAGCCACGCTACGGATACGCAGTATTTT. Translating it yields CASSHATDTQYF.